The present T cell receptor beta chain was sequenced within a study of T cells in Graves' hyperthyroidism and ophthalmopathy. This clonotype was seen many times. The patients, who ranged from 18 to 65 in age, presented with newly diagnosed hyperthyroidism lasting under 2 months. Diagnoses were established using clinical symptoms, serum thyroxine and TRAb, thyroid ultrasound and orbital computed tomography. Trimming stripped 10 bases from V and 4 bases from J, with 15 bases between. CDR3 length: 13 amino acids. Germline CDR1 reads MDHEN; CDR2 reads SYDVKM. Using RNA transcripts as the source, TCR beta CDR3 regions were amplified. TCR CDR3 underwent first-round RT-PCR with the HTBI primer set. TCRdb redid the calling of the multiplex PCR reads with MiXCR, one entry per CDR3 protein. The repertoire has some 600,000 distinct CDR3 sequences, over 11% of them found once; the top ten carry under 7%.

The sequence was obtained from a woman younger than 45 with Graves' hyperthyroidism that later progressed to Graves' ophthalmopathy. The sequenced sample was blood. The chain uses TRBV28 and TRBJ2-3; D is unclear. CDR3 DNA: TGTGCCACCTGCTCCAGGATCGCAGATACGCAGTATTTT. Translated, it gives CATCSRIADTQYF.